This TCR beta chain was captured in a study of T cells in narcolepsy. This CDR3 has 12 amino acids. Germline CDR1 SGHNT, CDR2 YENEEA. Deletions cut 4 bases from V and 3 bases from J, with 7 bases between. Here immunoSEQ multiplex PCR was the method, and the copy in TCRdb shows in-frame clones only, minus some. The table has about 33,000 clones, roughly 90% seen once. The chain is built from TRBV11-3 and TRBJ2-7, with D perhaps matching TRBD1 (6 bases). The clonotype originates from a human donor with narcolepsy. Sequenced sample: CD45RA- memory CD4+ T cells from PBMCs. CDR3 DNA sequence: TGTGCCAGCAGCTCGGACAGCTACGAGCAGTACTTC. This sequence encodes CASSSDSYEQYF. Together with reference TRBV11-3 and TRBJ2-7, the CDR3 gives the full variable domain: EAGVVQSPRYKIIEKKQPVAFWCNPISGHNTLYWYLQNLGQGPELLIRYENEEAVDDSQLPKDRFSAERLKGVDSTLKIQPAELGDSAVYLCASSSDSYEQYFGPGTRLTVT.